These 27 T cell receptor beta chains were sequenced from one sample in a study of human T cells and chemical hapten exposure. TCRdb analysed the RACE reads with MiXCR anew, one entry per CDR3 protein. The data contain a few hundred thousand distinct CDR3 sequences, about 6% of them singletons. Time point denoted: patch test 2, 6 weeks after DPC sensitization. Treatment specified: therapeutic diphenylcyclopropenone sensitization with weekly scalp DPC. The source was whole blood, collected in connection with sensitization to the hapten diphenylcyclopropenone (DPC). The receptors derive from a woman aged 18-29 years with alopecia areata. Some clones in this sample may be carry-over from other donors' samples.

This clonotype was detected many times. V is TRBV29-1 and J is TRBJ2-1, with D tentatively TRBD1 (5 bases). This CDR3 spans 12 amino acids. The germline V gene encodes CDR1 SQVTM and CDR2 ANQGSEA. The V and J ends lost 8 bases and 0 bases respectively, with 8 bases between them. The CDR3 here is CSFRDSYNEQFF. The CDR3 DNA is TGCAGCTTCAGGGACTCCTACAATGAGCAGTTCTTC.

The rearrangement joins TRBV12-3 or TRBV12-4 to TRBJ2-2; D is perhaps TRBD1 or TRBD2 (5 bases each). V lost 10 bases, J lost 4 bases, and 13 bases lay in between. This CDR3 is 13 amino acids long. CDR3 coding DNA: TGTGCCACCAGGGAGAAATCCACCGGGGAGCTGTTTTTT. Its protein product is CATREKSTGELFF.

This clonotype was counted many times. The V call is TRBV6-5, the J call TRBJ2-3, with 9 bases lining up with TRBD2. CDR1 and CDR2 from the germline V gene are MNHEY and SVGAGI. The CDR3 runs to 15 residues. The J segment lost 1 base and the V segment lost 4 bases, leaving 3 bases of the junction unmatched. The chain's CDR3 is CASSSTSGGTDTQYF. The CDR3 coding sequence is TGTGCCAGCAGTTCGACTAGCGGTGGCACAGATACGCAGTATTTT.

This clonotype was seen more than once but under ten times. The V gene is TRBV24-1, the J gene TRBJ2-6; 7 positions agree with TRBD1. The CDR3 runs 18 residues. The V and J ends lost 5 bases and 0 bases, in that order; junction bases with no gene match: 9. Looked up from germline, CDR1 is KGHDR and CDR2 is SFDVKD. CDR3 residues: CATSVEDRLFSGANVLTF. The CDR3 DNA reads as TGTGCCACCAGTGTGGAGGACAGGCTCTTCTCTGGGGCCAACGTCCTGACTTTC.

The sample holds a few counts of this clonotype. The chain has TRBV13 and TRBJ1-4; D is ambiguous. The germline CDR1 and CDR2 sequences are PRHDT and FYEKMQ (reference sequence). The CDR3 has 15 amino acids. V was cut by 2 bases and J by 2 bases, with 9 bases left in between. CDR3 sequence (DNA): TGTGCCAGCAGCTTATTTCAGGAGACTAATGAAAAACTGTTTTTT. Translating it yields CASSLFQETNEKLFF. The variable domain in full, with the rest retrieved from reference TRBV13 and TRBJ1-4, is AAGVIQSPRHLIKEKRETATLKCYPIPRHDTVYWYQQGPGQDPQFLISFYEKMQSDKGSIPDRFSAQQFSDYHSELNMSSLELGDSALYFCASSLFQETNEKLFFGSGTQLSVL.

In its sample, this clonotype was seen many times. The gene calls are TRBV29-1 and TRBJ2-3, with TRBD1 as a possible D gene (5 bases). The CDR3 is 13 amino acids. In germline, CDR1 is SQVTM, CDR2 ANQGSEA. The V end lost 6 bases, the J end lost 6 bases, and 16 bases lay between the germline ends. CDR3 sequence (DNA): TGCAGCGTAAGGGGCAGGGCAGCGGATACGCAGTATTTT. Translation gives CSVRGRAADTQYF.

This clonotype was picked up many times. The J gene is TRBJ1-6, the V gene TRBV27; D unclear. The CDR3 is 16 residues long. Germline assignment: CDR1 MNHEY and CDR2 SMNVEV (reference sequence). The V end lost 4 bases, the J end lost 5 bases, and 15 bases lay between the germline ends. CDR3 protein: CASSYAGGLDNSPLHF. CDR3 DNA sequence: TGTGCCAGCAGTTACGCCGGAGGGCTTGATAATTCACCCCTCCACTTT.

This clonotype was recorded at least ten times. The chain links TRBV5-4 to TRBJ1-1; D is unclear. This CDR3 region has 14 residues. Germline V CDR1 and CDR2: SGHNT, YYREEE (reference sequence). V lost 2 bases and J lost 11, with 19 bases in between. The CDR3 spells CASSLNYVQVAAFF. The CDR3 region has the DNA TGTGCCAGCAGCTTAAACTATGTGCAGGTCGCGGCTTTCTTT. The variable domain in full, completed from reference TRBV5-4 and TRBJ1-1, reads ETGVTQSPTHLIKTRGQQVTLRCSSQSGHNTVSWYQQALGQGPQFIFQYYREEENGRGNFPPRFSGLQFPNYSSELNVNALELDDSALYLCASSLNYVQVAAFFGQGTRLTVV.

The CDR3 sequence: CASSPLGQGSSYNSPLHF. CDR3 DNA sequence: TGTGCCAGCTCACCACTAGGACAAGGCAGCTCCTATAATTCACCCCTCCACTTT. The chain joins TRBV18 to TRBJ1-6, with D possibly TRBD1 on 5 matching bases. Germline loops: CDR1 KGHSH, CDR2 LQKENI. The ends were cut back, 1 base at V and 0 bases at J, with 13 bases in the middle. CDR3 length: 18 residues.

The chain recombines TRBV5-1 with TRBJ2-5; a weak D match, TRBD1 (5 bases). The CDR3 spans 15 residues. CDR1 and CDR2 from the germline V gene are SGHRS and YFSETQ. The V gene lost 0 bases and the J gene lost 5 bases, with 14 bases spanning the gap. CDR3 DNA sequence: TGCGCCAGCAGCTTGGGAGCAGGGCTCGAGGAGACCCAGTACTTC. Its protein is CASSLGAGLEETQYF.

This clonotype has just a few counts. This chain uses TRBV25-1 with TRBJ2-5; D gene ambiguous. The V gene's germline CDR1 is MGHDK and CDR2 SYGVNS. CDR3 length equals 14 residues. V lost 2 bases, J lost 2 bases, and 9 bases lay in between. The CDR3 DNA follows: TGTGCCAGCAGTGAAGGCCCCGGACAAGAGACCCAGTACTTC. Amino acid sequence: CASSEGPGQETQYF.

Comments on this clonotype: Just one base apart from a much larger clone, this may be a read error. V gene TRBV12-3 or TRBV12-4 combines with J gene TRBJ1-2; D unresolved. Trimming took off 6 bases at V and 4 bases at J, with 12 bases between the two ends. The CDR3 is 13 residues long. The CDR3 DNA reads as TGTGCCAGCAGATCGATCAGTGGCTATGGCTACACCTTC. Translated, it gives CASRSISGYGYTF.

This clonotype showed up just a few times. The chain's CDR3 is CSASWTSGADEQYF. Here the CDR3 DNA reads TGCAGTGCTAGTTGGACTAGCGGGGCGGACGAGCAGTACTTC. This chain uses TRBV20-1 with TRBJ2-7; TRBD2 matches 12 bases. J gave up 5 bases and V 3 bases, and 5 bases lay outside the gene matches. The germline V gene has CDR1 DFQATT and CDR2 SNEGSKA (reference sequence). The CDR3 sequence is 14 residues long.

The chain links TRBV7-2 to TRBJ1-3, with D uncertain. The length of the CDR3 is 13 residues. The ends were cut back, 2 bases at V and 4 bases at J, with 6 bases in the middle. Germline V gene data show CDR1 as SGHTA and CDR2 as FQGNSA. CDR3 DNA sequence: TGTGCCAGCAGCTTAAGGCAAGGAAACACCATATATTTT. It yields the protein CASSLRQGNTIYF.

The CDR3 sequence is CASSFHAGQETQYF. CDR3 bases: TGTGCCAGCAGTTTTCACGCAGGTCAAGAGACCCAGTACTTC. The chain links TRBV28 to TRBJ2-5, with D unresolved. The V gene lost 3 bases and the J gene lost 2 bases, with 10 bases spanning the gap. CDR1 is MDHEN and CDR2 is SYDVKM in the germline V gene. CDR3 length equals 14 residues.

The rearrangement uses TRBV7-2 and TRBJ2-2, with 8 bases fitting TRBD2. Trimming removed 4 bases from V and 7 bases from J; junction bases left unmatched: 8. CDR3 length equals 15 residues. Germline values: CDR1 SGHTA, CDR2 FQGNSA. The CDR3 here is CASSSLGTRSGELFF. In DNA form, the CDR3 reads TGTGCCAGCAGCTCGCTCGGGACTAGAAGCGGGGAGCTGTTTTTT.

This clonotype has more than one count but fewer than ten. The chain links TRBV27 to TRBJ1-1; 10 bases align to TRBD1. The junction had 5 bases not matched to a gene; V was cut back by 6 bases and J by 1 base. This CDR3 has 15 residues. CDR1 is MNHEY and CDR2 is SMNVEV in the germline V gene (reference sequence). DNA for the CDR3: TGTGCCAGCAGCCAGACAGGGGGCCAGAACACTGAAGCTTTCTTT. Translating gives CASSQTGGQNTEAFF.

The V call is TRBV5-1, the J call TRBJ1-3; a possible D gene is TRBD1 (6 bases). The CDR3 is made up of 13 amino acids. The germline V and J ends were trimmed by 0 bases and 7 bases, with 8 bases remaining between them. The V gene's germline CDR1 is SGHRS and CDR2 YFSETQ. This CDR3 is CASSLDRVNTIYF. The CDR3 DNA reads TGCGCCAGCAGCTTGGACAGGGTTAACACCATATATTTT.

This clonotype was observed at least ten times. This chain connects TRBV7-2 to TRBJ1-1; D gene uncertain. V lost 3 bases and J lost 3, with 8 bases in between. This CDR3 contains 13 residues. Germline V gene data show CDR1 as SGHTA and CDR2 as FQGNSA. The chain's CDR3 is CASSFSPDTEAFF. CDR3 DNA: TGTGCCAGCAGCTTCTCCCCGGACACTGAAGCTTTCTTT.

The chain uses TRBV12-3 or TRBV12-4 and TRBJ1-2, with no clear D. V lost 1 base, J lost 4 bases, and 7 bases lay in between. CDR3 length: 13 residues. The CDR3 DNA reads TGTGCCAGCAGTTTAGGACGTTTCTATGGCTACACCTTC. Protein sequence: CASSLGRFYGYTF.

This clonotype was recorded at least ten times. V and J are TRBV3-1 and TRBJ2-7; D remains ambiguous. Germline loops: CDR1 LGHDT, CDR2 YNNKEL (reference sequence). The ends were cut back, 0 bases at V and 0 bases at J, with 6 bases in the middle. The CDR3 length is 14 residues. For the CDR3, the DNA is TGTGCCAGCAGCCAAGAGGGAAGCTCCTACGAGCAGTACTTC. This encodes CASSQEGSSYEQYF.

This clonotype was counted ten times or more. The CDR3 protein is CATSADGGTDTQYF. The DNA for the CDR3 is TGTGCCACCAGTGCGGACGGGGGGACAGATACGCAGTATTTT. This sequence joins TRBV24-1 and TRBJ2-3; 7 bases line up with TRBD2. CDR1 is KGHDR and CDR2 is SFDVKD in the germline V gene. The CDR3 runs to 14 residues. The J segment lost 3 bases and the V segment lost 5 bases, leaving 4 bases of the junction unmatched.

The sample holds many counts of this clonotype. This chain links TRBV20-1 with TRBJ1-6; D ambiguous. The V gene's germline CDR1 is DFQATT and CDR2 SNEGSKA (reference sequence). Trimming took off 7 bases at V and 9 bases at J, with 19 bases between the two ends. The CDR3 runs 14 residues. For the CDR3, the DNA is TGCAGTGTCTCGAAGGCAGGAGGTAGTTCACCCCTCCACTTT. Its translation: CSVSKAGGSSPLHF.

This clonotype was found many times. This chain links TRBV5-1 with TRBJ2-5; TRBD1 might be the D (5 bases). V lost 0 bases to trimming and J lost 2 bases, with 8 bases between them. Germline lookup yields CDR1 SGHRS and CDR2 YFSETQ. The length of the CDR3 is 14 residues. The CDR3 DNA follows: TGCGCCAGCAGCTTGGGACAGTATCAAGAGACCCAGTACTTC. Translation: CASSLGQYQETQYF.

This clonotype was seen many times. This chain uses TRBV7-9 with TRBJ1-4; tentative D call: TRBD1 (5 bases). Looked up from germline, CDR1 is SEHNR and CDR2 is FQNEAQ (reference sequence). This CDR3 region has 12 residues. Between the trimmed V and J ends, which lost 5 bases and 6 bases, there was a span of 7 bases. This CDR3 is CASSLRDEKLFF. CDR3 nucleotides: TGTGCCAGCAGCCTCAGGGATGAAAAACTGTTTTTT. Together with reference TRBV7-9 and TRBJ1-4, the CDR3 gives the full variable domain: DTGVSQNPRHKITKRGQNVTFRCDPISEHNRLYWYRQTLGQGPEFLTYFQNEAQLEKSRLLSDRFSAERPKGSFSTLEIQRTEQGDSAMYLCASSLRDEKLFFGSGTQLSVL.

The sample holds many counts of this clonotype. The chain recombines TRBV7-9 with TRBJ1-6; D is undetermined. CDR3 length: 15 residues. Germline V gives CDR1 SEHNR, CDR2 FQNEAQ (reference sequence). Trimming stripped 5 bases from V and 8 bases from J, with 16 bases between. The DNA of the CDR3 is TGTGCCAGCAGCGCTATGACCCAGGAGGATTCACCCCTCCACTTT. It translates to CASSAMTQEDSPLHF.

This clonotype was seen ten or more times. The CDR3 loop reads CASSPNPVDRGEKLFF. The CDR3, as DNA: TGTGCCAGCAGCCCAAACCCCGTCGACCGTGGTGAAAAACTGTTTTTT. This chain links TRBV9 with TRBJ1-4; D gene ambiguous. V lost 4 bases, J lost 7 bases, and 20 bases lay in between. The CDR3 loop spans 16 amino acids. From germline, CDR1 is SGDLS and CDR2 YYNGEE.